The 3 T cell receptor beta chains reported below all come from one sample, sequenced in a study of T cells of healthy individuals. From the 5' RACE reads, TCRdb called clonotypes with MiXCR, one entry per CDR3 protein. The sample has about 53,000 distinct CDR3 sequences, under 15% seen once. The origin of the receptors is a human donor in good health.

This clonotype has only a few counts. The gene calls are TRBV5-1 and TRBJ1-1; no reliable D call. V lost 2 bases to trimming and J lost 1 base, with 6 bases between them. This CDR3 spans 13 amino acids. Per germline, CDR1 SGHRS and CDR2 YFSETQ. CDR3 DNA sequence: TGCGCCAGCAGCTTCGACGGGAACACTGAAGCTTTCTTT. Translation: CASSFDGNTEAFF.

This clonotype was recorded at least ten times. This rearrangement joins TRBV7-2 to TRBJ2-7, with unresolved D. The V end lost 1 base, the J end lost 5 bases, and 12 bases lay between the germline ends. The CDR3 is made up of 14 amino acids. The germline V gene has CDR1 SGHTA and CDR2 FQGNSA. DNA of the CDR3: TGTGCCAGCAGCTTAGAGGTCAGCTACAACGAGCAGTACTTC. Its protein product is CASSLEVSYNEQYF.

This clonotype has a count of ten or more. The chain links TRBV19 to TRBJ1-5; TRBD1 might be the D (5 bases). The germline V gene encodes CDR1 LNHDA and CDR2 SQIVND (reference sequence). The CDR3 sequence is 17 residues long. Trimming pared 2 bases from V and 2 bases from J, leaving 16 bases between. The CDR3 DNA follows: TGTGCCAGTAGTATAAGGGGCGGGAACGTTGGCAATCAGCCCCAGCATTTT. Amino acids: CASSIRGGNVGNQPQHF.